This entry lists 27 T cell receptor beta chains sequenced from one sample in a study of Ad26.COV2.S vaccination and SARS-CoV-2 variants. Treatment noted: around 19 received Ad26.COV2.S at low or high dose, single or two shots; about 5 received placebo; per-sample allocation not given. Samples analyzed were those drawn on day 63 after the first vaccine or placebo injection. Some clones are missing from TCRdb's copy, which holds only in-frame ones; the method was immunoSEQ multiplex PCR. The sample consists of roughly 330,000 clones, 85% to 90% of them appearing once. The sequencing used peripheral blood, collected in a trial of Ad26.COV2.S vaccine versus placebo. The receptors come from a person between 18 and 65 years old who received the Ad26.COV2.S COVID-19 vaccine or a placebo.

The rearrangement links TRBV23-1 to TRBJ1-6; D is possibly TRBD1 (5 bases). TRBV23-1 is identified as an open reading frame with a role that is uncertain. The CDR3 has 16 residues. V lost 0 bases and J lost 8, with 14 bases in between. The CDR3 DNA is TGCGCCAGCAGTCAATCGCGGGGACTAAGGGATTCACCCCTCCACTTT. This gives the protein CASSQSRGLRDSPLHF.

The chain joins TRBV18 to TRBJ2-7; possibly TRBD1 or TRBD2 for D (6 bases each). The V end lost 3 bases, the J end lost 0 bases, and 21 bases lay between the germline ends. CDR3 size: 18 residues. Germline CDR1 reads KGHSH; CDR2 reads LQKENI. The CDR3 DNA is TGTGCCAGCTCACCGGGGGGCGTGGAGGGAGGCCTCTCCTACGAGCAGTACGTC. It encodes CASSPGGVEGGLSYEQYV.

The J gene is TRBJ1-1, the V gene TRBV7-6; D is uncertain. V was trimmed by 3 bases and J by 2 bases, leaving 7 bases between them. CDR1 SGHVS and CDR2 FNYEAQ come from the germline V gene. CDR3 length: 13 amino acids. The CDR3 loop reads CASSFRQNTEAFF. CDR3 coding DNA: TGTGCCAGCAGCTTTCGTCAAAACACTGAAGCTTTCTTT.

The chain is built from TRBV5-1 and TRBJ2-5, with 8 bases fitting TRBD2. With 6 bases clipped from V and 4 bases from J, the junction kept 11 bases outside the gene matches. The CDR3 has 15 residues. Germline values: CDR1 SGHRS, CDR2 YFSETQ. CDR3 nucleotides: TGCGCCAGCACCCGTCTTGGCGCGGGGGGAGAGACCCAGTACTTC. As protein: CASTRLGAGGETQYF.

The chain couples TRBV11-2 to TRBJ1-2; the match to TRBD1 covers 7 bases. Germline CDR1 is SGHAT and CDR2 is FQNNGV. V lost 1 base to trimming and J lost 8 bases; unmatched junction nucleotides: 10. This CDR3 has 15 residues. CDR3 nucleotide sequence: TGTGCCAGCAGCTTAGTCCGAGGGGGCGCAGGGGGCTACACCTTC. It is translated as CASSLVRGGAGGYTF. The full variable domain, with the rest looked up from reference TRBV11-2 and TRBJ1-2, is EAGVAQSPRYKIIEKRQSVAFWCNPISGHATLYWYQQILGQGPKLLIQFQNNGVVDDSQLPKDRFSAERLKGVDSTLKIQPAKLEDSAVYLCASSLVRGGAGGYTFGSGTRLTVV.

This chain joins TRBV12-5 and TRBJ2-1; no clear D gene. Germline V gene lookup returns CDR1 LGHNT and CDR2 FRNRAP. The length of the CDR3 is 16 residues. The V end was cut by 1 base, the J end by 1 base, with 11 bases between. CDR3 coding DNA: TGTGCTAGTGGTTTGGCCTCGGTTGCTTCCTACAATGAGCAGTTCTTC. Translating gives CASGLASVASYNEQFF.

This chain uses TRBV10-2 with TRBJ1-1; the match to TRBD1 covers 10 bases. Per germline, CDR1 WSHSY and CDR2 SAAADI. CDR3 length: 13 amino acids. Trimming removed 6 bases from V and 6 bases from J; junction bases left unmatched: 4. CDR3 loop: CASRDRGTPEAFF. CDR3 coding DNA: TGCGCCAGCAGGGACAGGGGGACTCCTGAAGCTTTCTTT.

This chain joins TRBV19 and TRBJ2-2, with D uncertain. Trimming took off 4 bases at V and 7 bases at J, with 13 bases between the two ends. CDR1 LNHDA and CDR2 SQIVND come from the germline V gene (reference sequence). The CDR3 covers 14 residues. CDR3 DNA: TGTGCCAGTAGTAGACTGGCGCTAGTCGGGGAGCTGTTTTTT. Its protein is CASSRLALVGELFF.

The chain carries TRBV9 and TRBJ2-3; 9 bases fit TRBD1. In germline, CDR1 is SGDLS, CDR2 YYNGEE. The CDR3 loop spans 16 amino acids. After removal of 1 base from V and 2 bases from J, the junction contained 5 bases not matched to a gene. CDR3 nucleotides: TGTGCCAGCAGCGTACAAGGGACAGGGCCCACAGATACGCAGTATTTT. The encoded protein is CASSVQGTGPTDTQYF.

V is TRBV5-1 and J is TRBJ1-1; D uncertain. The CDR3 sequence is 16 residues long. The V end lost 3 bases, the J end lost 1 base, and 16 bases lay between the germline ends. The germline gives CDR1 SGHRS, CDR2 YFSETQ. DNA for the CDR3: TGCGCCAGCAGCTCGGGAGATACTAGACAGAACACTGAAGCTTTCTTT. This codes for CASSSGDTRQNTEAFF.

This chain connects TRBV18 to TRBJ1-1; the match to TRBD1 covers 9 bases. This CDR3 contains 13 residues. Germline CDR1 and CDR2: KGHSH and LQKENI. The trim removed 6 bases at V and 6 bases at J, leaving 5 bases unmatched. Written as DNA, the CDR3 is TGTGCCAGCTCGCAAGGACAGGGGTCTGAAGCTTTCTTT. Protein: CASSQGQGSEAFF.

The chain couples TRBV7-2 to TRBJ2-1; D gene uncertain. The CDR3 sequence is 16 residues long. Between the trimmed V and J ends, which lost 1 base and 0 bases, there was a span of 10 bases. CDR1 and CDR2 from the germline V gene are SGHTA and FQGNSA. Here the CDR3 reads CASSLEADPSYNEQFF. The CDR3 DNA sequence: TGTGCCAGCAGCTTAGAGGCGGACCCCTCCTACAATGAGCAGTTCTTC.

J is TRBJ2-2 and V is TRBV5-4; 7 bases are a match to TRBD2. CDR1 and CDR2 from the germline V gene are SGHNT and YYREEE (reference sequence). The V and J ends lost 3 bases and 3 bases, in that order; junction bases with no gene match: 5. CDR3 length equals 15 residues. The CDR3 here is CASSSGGMYTGELFF. CDR3 nucleotide sequence: TGTGCCAGCAGCTCCGGGGGGATGTACACCGGGGAGCTGTTTTTT. The variable domain in full, with the rest retrieved from reference TRBV5-4 and TRBJ2-2, is ETGVTQSPTHLIKTRGQQVTLRCSSQSGHNTVSWYQQALGQGPQFIFQYYREEENGRGNFPPRFSGLQFPNYSSELNVNALELDDSALYLCASSSGGMYTGELFFGEGSRLTVL.

In this sample, this clone turned up a few times. The chain joins TRBV27 to TRBJ1-5; TRBD1 is a possible D gene (5 bases). Trimming stripped 3 bases from V and 4 bases from J, with 10 bases between. Per germline, CDR1 MNHEY and CDR2 SMNVEV (reference sequence). The CDR3 is 14 amino acids. The CDR3 spells CASSFGGWNQPQHF. The DNA of the CDR3 is TGTGCCAGCAGTTTTGGGGGTTGGAATCAGCCCCAGCATTTT.

The chain employs TRBV11-3 and TRBJ2-5; weak D call: TRBD2 (5 bases). CDR3 length: 16 amino acids. V shed 2 bases and J shed 5 bases, with 18 bases lying between them. The V gene's germline CDR1 is SGHNT and CDR2 YENEEA. The CDR3 region is CASSLKLAPGLETQYF. The DNA of the CDR3 is TGTGCCAGCAGCTTAAAGCTAGCTCCTGGTTTGGAGACCCAGTACTTC. Filled out from reference TRBV11-3 and TRBJ2-5, the complete variable domain reads EAGVVQSPRYKIIEKKQPVAFWCNPISGHNTLYWYLQNLGQGPELLIRYENEEAVDDSQLPKDRFSAERLKGVDSTLKIQPAELGDSAVYLCASSLKLAPGLETQYFGPGTRLLVL.

In this sample, this clone turned up once. The chain is built from TRBV4-1 and TRBJ2-1, with 10 bases that match TRBD2. This CDR3 region has 17 residues. Germline assignment: CDR1 MGHRA and CDR2 YSYEKL. V dropped 1 base and J dropped 8; count of bases not matched to a gene: 11. The CDR3 here is CASSQVPPAGGQDEQFF. The CDR3 DNA sequence: TGCGCCAGCAGCCAAGTGCCCCCAGCGGGGGGGCAGGATGAGCAGTTCTTC.

This chain joins TRBV6-2 or TRBV6-3 and TRBJ1-1, with TRBD1 identical over 8 bases. The CDR3 length is 15 residues. V lost 6 bases and J lost 9; bases outside the gene matches: 15. Germline CDR1 is MNHEY and CDR2 is SVGEGT. As DNA, the CDR3 is TGTGCCAGCAGGCCTAACGTTGGGACAGGCTTTAAAGCTTTCTTT. Translated: CASRPNVGTGFKAFF.

The chain uses TRBV6-5 and TRBJ1-2; the D gene is possibly TRBD1 (6 bases). Germline V lookup: CDR1 MNHEY, CDR2 SVGAGI. V was trimmed by 2 bases and J by 0 bases, leaving 13 bases between them. The CDR3 contains 16 residues. Here the CDR3 reads CASSYDRLVPNYGYTF. The CDR3, as DNA: TGTGCCAGCAGTTACGACAGGCTCGTCCCTAACTATGGCTACACCTTC.

The rearrangement uses TRBV7-9 and TRBJ1-1; 9 bases match TRBD1. In germline, CDR1 is SEHNR, CDR2 FQNEAQ (reference sequence). The CDR3 loop spans 14 amino acids. Losses at the gene ends were 5 bases for V and 1 base for J; bases not matched to a gene: 2. Here the CDR3 reads CASSPTGGNTEAFF. For the CDR3, the DNA is TGTGCCAGCAGCCCGACAGGGGGGAACACTGAAGCTTTCTTT.

The CDR3: CASSPGRNTGELFF. CDR3 DNA: TGCGCCAGCAGCCCTGGACGTAACACCGGGGAGCTGTTTTTT. The chain uses TRBV4-3 and TRBJ2-2; D is uncertain. V shed 4 bases and J shed 2 bases, with 8 bases lying between them. Germline V gives CDR1 LGHNA, CDR2 YSLEER. This CDR3 is 14 amino acids long.

The chain employs TRBV6-2 or TRBV6-3 and TRBJ1-1; D might be TRBD1 (6 bases). Germline CDR1 MNHEY, CDR2 SVGEGT. Trimming took 4 bases from V and 0 from J, leaving 15 bases between them. The CDR3 consists of 16 residues. The CDR3 DNA follows: TGTGCCAGCAGTTCAGGGGTTCGCCGCCTGAACACTGAAGCTTTCTTT. This codes for CASSSGVRRLNTEAFF.

The gene calls are TRBV24-1 and TRBJ2-3; D uncertain. Germline V gives CDR1 KGHDR, CDR2 SFDVKD. V dropped 6 bases and J dropped 2 bases, with 8 bases sitting between them. The CDR3 has 13 residues. CDR3 coding DNA: TGTGCCACCAGTTCAAGGGACACAGATACGCAGTATTTT. Translating it yields CATSSRDTDTQYF.

This rearrangement joins TRBV19 to TRBJ1-2, with unresolved D. V lost 5 bases, J lost 4 bases, and 14 bases lay in between. The V gene's germline CDR1 is LNHDA and CDR2 SQIVND (reference sequence). The CDR3 is 14 residues long. CDR3 loop: CASSWARPVYGYTF. The CDR3 DNA is TGTGCCAGTAGTTGGGCCCGGCCCGTCTATGGCTACACCTTC.

The CDR3 sequence is CASSHSGGLAGGEQFF. Here the CDR3 DNA reads TGTGCCAGCAGCCACTCGGGCGGACTAGCGGGGGGGGAGCAGTTCTTC. The chain uses TRBV3-1 (or the pseudogene TRBV3-2) and TRBJ2-1; TRBD2 matches at 15 bases. Germline assignment: CDR1 LGHDT and CDR2 YNNKEL (reference sequence). V was pared by 3 bases and J by 10 bases, with 7 bases of the junction left unmatched. This CDR3 comprises 16 residues.

The chain couples TRBV14 to TRBJ2-7, with D possibly matching TRBD1 (5 bases). The ends were cut back, 2 bases at V and 0 bases at J, with 14 bases in the middle. The CDR3 extends over 16 amino acids. The germline CDR1 and CDR2 sequences are SGHDN and FVKESK. CDR3 bases: TGTGCCAGCAGCCAATCCGCAGGGAAGACCTCCTACGAGCAGTACTTC. Protein sequence: CASSQSAGKTSYEQYF.

This sequence joins TRBV12-5 and TRBJ1-1, with 10 bases lining up with TRBD1. The V segment lost 2 bases and the J segment 3 bases; nucleotides outside the gene matches: 6. CDR1 is LGHNT and CDR2 is FRNRAP in the germline V gene. The CDR3 runs to 16 residues. The CDR3 loop reads CASGLPWTGGYTEAFF. CDR3 in DNA: TGTGCTAGTGGTTTGCCTTGGACAGGGGGGTACACTGAAGCTTTCTTT.

The J gene is TRBJ1-1, the V gene TRBV19; perhaps TRBD1 as D (5 bases). The CDR3 is made up of 13 amino acids. V gave up 3 bases and J gave up 5 bases, with 10 bases separating them. In germline, CDR1 is LNHDA, CDR2 SQIVND (reference sequence). The CDR3 spells CASSMGLITEAFF. The DNA for the CDR3 is TGTGCCAGTAGTATGGGACTGATTACTGAAGCTTTCTTT.